This TCR beta chain appears in the sequencing data of a study of cytomegalovirus exposure and HLA in healthy donors. Findings and limits, study-wide: In an earlier analysis, productive rearrangement rates for most beta V segments clustered near 87% or 30%.

Both 60 Vbeta primers and 13 Jbeta primers went into the PCR. Sequencing used immunoSEQ multiplex PCR; TCRdb keeps in-frame clones, though not all of them. Its table lists approximately 110,000 clones. Between the trimmed V and J ends, which lost 2 bases and 4 bases, there was a span of 14 bases. There are 15 residues in the CDR3. Germline V CDR1 and CDR2: MNHNS, SASEGT. A word on this clone: Its target is unknown.

The clonotype was recovered from a man aged 50-60 years in good health and CMV-seronegative. Sequences were obtained from PBMCs. This chain joins TRBV6-1 and TRBJ1-1; no firm D call. In nucleotides, the CDR3 is TGTGCCAGCAGTGAACAGTGGCAGGCCGGCACTGAAGCTTTCTTT. It translates to CASSEQWQAGTEAFF.